Described below is a single T cell receptor beta chain sequence and its context. This sample is drawn from a study of T cell responses to AZD1222 COVID-19 vaccine. V dropped 4 bases and J dropped 1 base, with 13 bases sitting between them. This CDR3 comprises 15 residues. The V gene's germline CDR1 is GTSNPN and CDR2 SVGIG (reference sequence). Sequencing was performed with immunoSEQ multiplex PCR; in TCRdb, only in-frame clones are kept and a portion is missing. The sample contains 95,000 to 100,000 clones, roughly nine tenths of which appear only once. The TCR originated in an adult in good health. Sequenced here: peripheral blood, sampled on day 0 of AZD1222 vaccination. The gene calls are TRBV30 and TRBJ2-2, with D possibly called TRBD1 or TRBD2 (5 bases each). CDR3 sequence: CAWIQRGRNTGELFF. In nucleotides, the CDR3 is TGTGCCTGGATTCAACGGGGCAGGAACACCGGGGAGCTGTTTTTT.